A selection of T cell receptor beta chains follows, all from one sample in a study of T cells in Graves' hyperthyroidism and ophthalmopathy. TCRdb called the multiplex PCR reads again in MiXCR, with one record for every CDR3 protein. The profile shows hundreds of thousands of distinct CDR3 sequences, approximately 14% of them singletons. Material for sequencing was blood. The receptors here all came from a woman aged 18-35 years with Graves' hyperthyroidism. Both conserved end residues are part of each CDR3. The D gene is left open where the match is weak. Clone size, where shown, is once, few, many, or a class for clones that have expanded.

D	length	size	V	J	CDR3	DNA
TRBD2	16	many	TRBV6-5	TRBJ2-7	CASSYPGGSRAYEQYF	TGTGCCAGCAGTTACCCGGGGGGGAGCCGGGCCTACGAGCAGTACTTC
NA	13	many	TRBV6-1	TRBJ2-1	CASSDYSYNEQFF	TGTGCCAGCAGTGATTACTCCTACAATGAGCAGTTCTTC
TRBD1	15	NA	TRBV5-1	TRBJ1-1	CASSLTGAPNTEAFF	TGCGCCAGCAGCCTCACAGGGGCTCCCAACACTGAAGCTTTCTTT
NA	16	NA	TRBV20-1	TRBJ1-4	CSAGGGRSATNEKLFF	TGCAGTGCCGGGGGGGGAAGAAGTGCAACTAATGAAAAACTGTTTTTT
NA	13	many	TRBV7-8	TRBJ2-1	CASFSGVSTEQFF	TGTGCCAGCTTCTCAGGGGTTTCGACTGAGCAGTTCTTC
NA	13	many	TRBV29-1	TRBJ1-1	CSVVGRMNTEAFF	TGCAGCGTTGTGGGCAGAATGAACACTGAAGCTTTCTTT
TRBD2	18	many	TRBV27	TRBJ2-3	CASSKRTRRGTTTDTQYF	TGTGCCAGCAGCAAGCGGACTAGGCGGGGAACAACTACAGATACGCAGTATTTT
TRBD2	15	many	TRBV27	TRBJ2-7	CASSGTSGNFYEQYF	TGTGCCAGCAGCGGGACTAGCGGTAATTTCTACGAGCAGTACTTC
TRBD1	15	few	TRBV28	TRBJ1-5	CASSPLGTGNQPQHF	TGTGCCAGCAGCCCTCTGGGGACAGGCAATCAGCCCCAGCATTTT
TRBD1	16	few	TRBV24-1	TRBJ1-5	CATSDHRTGGDQPQHF	TGTGCCACCAGTGACCACCGGACAGGGGGAGATCAGCCCCAGCATTTT
TRBD1	12	many	TRBV20-1	TRBJ2-2	CSAGTGFGELFF	TGCAGTGCTGGGACAGGGTTCGGGGAGCTGTTTTTT
NA	14	many	TRBV9	TRBJ1-6	CASSQSRGNSPLHF	TGTGCCAGCAGCCAAAGCAGGGGAAATTCACCCCTCCACTTT
NA	14	few	TRBV7-6	TRBJ2-2	CASSLEEGVGELFF	TGTGCCAGCAGCTTAGAGGAGGGTGTCGGGGAGCTGTTTTTT
NA	16	many	TRBV6-1	TRBJ1-2	CASRIASGTGDYGYTF	TGTGCCAGCAGAATTGCATCAGGGACTGGGGACTATGGCTACACCTTC
NA	14	NA	TRBV20-1	TRBJ1-2	CSAKRGGGSYGYTF	TGCAGTGCTAAACGGGGGGGGGGGAGCTATGGCTACACCTTC
NA	15	many	TRBV6-2/TRBV6-3	TRBJ2-2	CASSYGGGAGGELFF	TGTGCCAGCAGTTACGGAGGGGGCGCCGGCGGGGAGCTGTTTTTT
NA	17	few	TRBV19	TRBJ2-2	CASSVEVGQRPPGELFF	TGTGCCAGTAGTGTAGAGGTTGGACAGAGGCCTCCCGGGGAGCTGTTTTTT
NA	16	many	TRBV10-3	TRBJ1-5	CATQNQEKGFHQPQHF	TGTGCCACCCAGAACCAGGAGAAGGGGTTTCATCAGCCCCAGCATTTT
TRBD2	14	NA	TRBV20-1	TRBJ2-5	CSARGGLAEETQYF	TGCAGTGCTAGGGGGGGACTAGCGGAGGAGACCCAGTACTTC
TRBD2	15	many	TRBV6-4	TRBJ2-5	CASSASGGSSETQYF	TGTGCCAGCAGTGCGAGCGGGGGCTCCTCGGAGACCCAGTACTTC
NA	15	many	TRBV28	TRBJ2-7	CASSSPGTGNYEQYF	TGTGCCAGCAGTTCCCCGGGGACGGGAAACTACGAGCAGTACTTC
NA	14	many	TRBV3-1	TRBJ2-7	CASSLKLLAAEQYF	TGTGCCAGCAGCCTTAAACTACTAGCCGCCGAGCAGTACTTC
NA	13	NA	TRBV6-2/TRBV6-3	TRBJ1-1	CASSYAIPVEAFF	TGTGCCAGCAGTTACGCGATTCCGGTTGAAGCTTTCTTT
NA	13	many	TRBV2	TRBJ2-1	CAIRPGGGNEQLF	TGTGCCATACGACCGGGGGGCGGCAATGAGCAGCTCTTC
TRBD1	14	few	TRBV9	TRBJ2-7	CASSVGTGNYEQYF	TGTGCCAGCAGCGTGGGGACAGGTAACTACGAGCAGTACTTC
NA	16	NA	TRBV9	TRBJ2-5	CASSPGSGVGQETQYF	TGTGCCAGCTCACCAGGATCGGGAGTTGGACAAGAGACCCAGTACTTC
NA	13	many	TRBV7-6	TRBJ1-1	CASSYRVNTEAFF	TGTGCCAGCAGCTATCGGGTGAACACTGAAGCTTTCTTT
NA	15	few	TRBV3-1	TRBJ1-1	CASSSLGGPSTEAFF	TGTGCCAGCAGCTCTCTGGGAGGGCCGAGCACTGAAGCTTTCTTT
NA	14	many	TRBV3-1	TRBJ1-2	CASSSEGDNYGYTF	TGTGCCAGCAGCTCAGAGGGGGACAACTATGGCTACACCTTC
TRBD2	17	few	TRBV5-6	TRBJ2-7	CASSPGLAGVRTVEQYF	TGTGCCAGCAGCCCGGGACTAGCGGGAGTTAGGACGGTCGAGCAGTACTTC
TRBD2	17	few	TRBV4-1	TRBJ2-3	CASSQNLAGGVTDTQYF	TGCGCCAGCAGCCAAAACCTAGCGGGGGGTGTCACAGATACGCAGTATTTT
TRBD2	15	NA	TRBV19	TRBJ2-5	CASSPGTSGRKTQYF	TGTGCCAGTAGTCCCGGGACTAGCGGGCGAAAGACCCAGTACTTC
TRBD1	15	many	TRBV11-2	TRBJ2-3	CASSLGQGFTDTQYF	TGTGCCAGCAGCTTAGGACAGGGCTTCACAGATACGCAGTATTTT
NA	16	NA	TRBV5-1	TRBJ1-2	CASSWNIQSRQGGYTF	TGCGCCAGCAGCTGGAATATACAGTCTCGGCAGGGTGGCTACACCTTC
TRBD2	16	many	TRBV2	TRBJ2-5	CASSVGLAGTGETQYF	TGTGCCAGCAGTGTAGGCCTAGCGGGTACCGGGGAGACCCAGTACTTC
NA	13	once	TRBV7-9	TRBJ1-2	CASSFQGLRGYTF	TGTGCCAGCAGCTTCCAGGGGCTGCGGGGCTACACCTTC
NA	11	many	TRBV6-6	TRBJ2-7	CASSYSVEQYF	TGTGCCAGCAGTTACTCAGTCGAGCAGTACTTC
TRBD2	14	many	TRBV11-3	TRBJ2-1	CASSFRTSGNEQFF	TGTGCCAGCAGCTTCAGGACTAGCGGCAATGAGCAGTTCTTC
TRBD2	15	many	TRBV20-1	TRBJ2-3	CSATASGHSTDTQYF	TGCAGTGCTACCGCTAGCGGGCACAGCACAGATACGCAGTATTTT
NA	16	few	TRBV6-1	TRBJ1-6	CASRGIETDYNSPLHF	TGTGCCAGCAGGGGGATTGAGACAGATTATAATTCACCCCTCCACTTT
TRBD2	15	NA	TRBV6-1	TRBJ2-1	CASSPIAGERYEQFF	TGTGCCAGCAGTCCTATAGCGGGAGAGCGCTATGAGCAGTTCTTC
NA	15	many	TRBV5-1	TRBJ1-1	CASSLTVQMNTEAFF	TGCGCCAGCAGCTTGACAGTACAGATGAACACTGAAGCTTTCTTT
NA	15	many	TRBV5-1	TRBJ2-1	CASSPEWGWDNEQFF	TGCGCCAGCAGCCCTGAATGGGGTTGGGACAATGAGCAGTTCTTC
NA	14	few	TRBV6-1	TRBJ2-2	CASRGRAAAGELFF	TGTGCCAGCAGAGGCCGGGCCGCGGCCGGGGAGCTGTTTTTT
NA	15	many	TRBV27	TRBJ2-3	CASSFLSFWTDTQYF	TGTGCCAGCAGTTTTCTGTCCTTTTGGACAGATACGCAGTATTTT
NA	13	few	TRBV24-1	TRBJ1-1	CATSGGEDTEAFF	TGTGCCACCAGTGGAGGGGAGGACACTGAAGCTTTCTTT
NA	15	NA	TRBV27	TRBJ2-5	CASSFTWQGGETQYF	TGTGCCAGCAGCTTTACGTGGCAGGGTGGAGAGACCCAGTACTTC
TRBD1	17	many	TRBV12-3/TRBV12-4	TRBJ2-5	CASSLAGTGILRETQYF	TGTGCCAGCAGTTTAGCGGGGACAGGGATTTTGAGGGAGACCCAGTACTTC
NA	17	many	TRBV3-1	TRBJ2-1	CASSQDSGVVEPGEQFF	TGTGCCAGCAGCCAAGATAGTGGGGTGGTCGAACCAGGTGAGCAGTTCTTC
NA	14	many	TRBV10-3	TRBJ2-1	CAISFRTPNNEQFF	TGTGCCATCAGCTTCCGGACGCCTAACAATGAGCAGTTCTTC
NA	14	many	TRBV11-3	TRBJ2-2	CASKPRTATGELFF	TGTGCCAGCAAACCCCGGACAGCGACCGGGGAGCTGTTTTTT
NA	10	many	TRBV7-9	TRBJ2-7	CASSREVQYF	TGTGCCAGCAGCAGAGAGGTGCAGTACTTC
NA	16	NA	TRBV6-6	TRBJ2-6	CASSYSEDSGANVLTF	TGTGCCAGCAGTTACTCGGAAGACTCTGGGGCCAACGTCCTGACTTTC
NA	14	NA	TRBV11-2	TRBJ2-3	CASSPTGSTDTQYF	TGTGCCAGCAGCCCAACCGGCAGCACAGATACGCAGTATTTT
NA	14	few	TRBV30	TRBJ2-2	CVWRIRANTGELFF	TGTGTCTGGCGGATCAGAGCGAACACCGGGGAGCTGTTTTTT